This T cell receptor beta chain was recovered during a study of control samples from healthy donors and cancer patients. J lost 7 bases, V lost 5 bases, and 19 bases had no gene match. Germline V gene lookup returns CDR1 SGHVS and CDR2 FQNEAQ. This CDR3 has 18 residues. Assay used: immunoSEQ multiplex PCR; TCRdb lists only in-frame clones, some missing. The data hold roughly 84,000 clones, with over 75% observed a single time. The chain links TRBV7-8 to TRBJ1-4, with 7 bases lining up with TRBD1. This TCR came from a man aged 45-65 years in good health. The specimen was blood. The CDR3 DNA follows: TGTGCCAGCAGCCAGAAGACAGGGTTTTCACCCACTGGTGAAAAACTGTTTTTT. It codes for CASSQKTGFSPTGEKLFF.